This TCR beta chain derives from a study of T-cell memory formation after mild COVID-19. The CDR3 runs to 17 residues. V was clipped by 4 bases and J by 4 bases; unmatched bases: 11. Germline CDR1 LGHNA, CDR2 YSLEER. TCR alpha and TCR beta cDNA libraries carrying sample barcodes and UMIs came from 5'RACE with constant-segment primers. TCRdb itself ran the 5' RACE reads through MiXCR, one entry per CDR3 protein. This table holds some 300,000 distinct CDR3 sequences, roughly a fifth found once. This clonotype has just a few counts. Sequencing input: PBMCs or a T cell subset sorted from them (not recorded which). This TCR came from a man younger than 35 who had mild COVID-19 (a few samples of this study predate the infection). Cell type and time point are not known. The rearrangement links TRBV4-3 to TRBJ1-4; TRBD1 matches 8 bases. The CDR3, as DNA: TGCGCCAGCAGCCTAGACAGGACAGGGACTTATAATGAAAAACTGTTTTTT. Its protein is CASSLDRTGTYNEKLFF.